Listed below are T cell receptor beta chains from one sample, sequenced in a study of blood T cell repertoires in COVID-19. TCRdb keeps only in-frame clones here, not all; method: immunoSEQ multiplex PCR. The table records some 260,000 clones, approximately 86% of them present only once. The specimen was peripheral blood. These receptors came from a man older than 75 with acute or convalescent COVID-19. Both conserved end residues are part of each CDR3. The D gene is left open where the match is weak. A row's size may be missing; if present it is once, few, many or a size class.

>TRBD2|TRBV9|few|TRBJ2-7
TGTGCCAGCAGCGTACTTGGGGATAGCGGGTCGGCCTACGAGCAGTACTTC
CASSVLGDSGSAYEQYF
>-|TRBV9|-|TRBJ2-4
TGTGCCAGCTCCCAAGGGACAAGTAAAAACATTCAGTACTTC
CASSQGTSKNIQYF
>TRBD2|TRBV2|once|TRBJ2-1
TGTGCCAGCAGTGATTTACTAGCGGGCTTGGGGGAGCAGTTCTTC
CASSDLLAGLGEQFF
>-|TRBV27|-|TRBJ2-6
TGTGCCAGCACCGCCCGAGGGGGCGGGACTGGGGCCAACGTCCTGACTTTC
CASTARGGGTGANVLTF
>-|TRBV10-3|few|TRBJ1-6
TGTGCCATCGGGGCAAACTCCTATAATTCACCCCTCCACTTT
CAIGANSYNSPLHF
>TRBD1|TRBV5-5|-|TRBJ2-2
TGTGCCAGCAGCTTACTACAGGGGCGCGGAACCGGGGAGCTGTTTTTT
CASSLLQGRGTGELFF
>TRBD1|TRBV14|few|TRBJ2-7
TGTGCCAGCAGCCAAGGTGGGACAGGAGTCTACGAGCAGTACTTC
CASSQGGTGVYEQYF
>-|TRBV3-1/TRBV3-2|-|TRBJ1-1
TGTGCCAGCACCACAGGGAACACTGAAGCTTTCTTT
CASTTGNTEAFF
>TRBD2|TRBV12-3/TRBV12-4|-|TRBJ2-7
TGTGCCAGCAGTACCCGGGGGGTCGAGCAGTACTTC
CASSTRGVEQYF
>-|TRBV18|once|TRBJ2-3
TGTGCCAGCTCACCCAGGACACAGTCTAGCACAGATACGCAGTATTTT
CASSPRTQSSTDTQYF
>TRBD2|TRBV4-3|-|TRBJ2-7
TGCGCCAGCAGCCAAGAACGCGGGAGATCCTACGAGCAGTACTTC
CASSQERGRSYEQYF
>TRBD1|TRBV19|-|TRBJ1-2
TGTGCCAGTAGCCGGGACAGGGGCTATGGCTACACCTTC
CASSRDRGYGYTF
>-|TRBV11-2|once|TRBJ2-1
TGTGCCAGCAGCTTAGATGTCAGGGAAAGCTCCTACAATGAGCAGTTCTTC
CASSLDVRESSYNEQFF
>TRBD2|TRBV6-1|-|TRBJ2-5
TGTGCCAGCAGTGAAGCAGGGACTAGACAAGAGACCCAGTACTTC
CASSEAGTRQETQYF
>-|TRBV3-1/TRBV3-2|-|TRBJ1-4
TGTGCCAGCAGCCAAGATATAATTTTGGGCAGTGTTGAAAAACTGTTTTTT
CASSQDIILGSVEKLFF
>-|TRBV5-1|-|TRBJ1-3
TGCGCCAGCACCTTAGACAGTCCGCTCTCTGGAAACACCATATATTTT
CASTLDSPLSGNTIYF
>-|TRBV5-1|once|TRBJ1-1
TGCGCCAGCAGCTTGGAGGACTTAGACACTGAAGCTTTCTTT
CASSLEDLDTEAFF
>TRBD2|TRBV24-1|-|TRBJ2-7
TGTGCCACCTCGGGTACTAGCGGGAGGTCCCCCGGTGCACACGAGCAGTACTTC
CATSGTSGRSPGAHEQYF
>TRBD1|TRBV9|-|TRBJ2-5
TGTGCCAGCAGCGCACTGGGACAGAAAGAGACCCAGTACTTC
CASSALGQKETQYF
>-|TRBV18|-|TRBJ2-7
TGTGCCAGCTCACCATCACAGGAAGCCTACGAGCAGTACTTC
CASSPSQEAYEQYF
>-|TRBV6-5|-|TRBJ1-4
TGTGCCAGCAGTTACGAGGCGGCCACTAATGAAAAACTGTTTTTT
CASSYEAATNEKLFF
>TRBD1|TRBV29-1|-|TRBJ2-7
TGCAGCGTTTCCCGGACAGGGGATCTCTACGAGCAGTACTTC
CSVSRTGDLYEQYF
>TRBD2|TRBV4-1|-|TRBJ2-5
TGCGCCAGCAGCCAAGATTGGACTAGCGGGGTGTGGGAGACCCAGTACTTC
CASSQDWTSGVWETQYF
>TRBD1|TRBV23-1|-|TRBJ1-6
TGCGCCAGCACCCAAAATCCCCGGACAGGGATAAATTCACCCCTCCACTTT
CASTQNPRTGINSPLHF
>-|TRBV5-6|-|TRBJ1-1
TGTGCCAGCAGCAGAGACGACACTTGGGCTGAAGCTTTCTTT
CASSRDDTWAEAFF
>TRBD1|TRBV18|once|TRBJ2-5
TGTGCCAGCTCACCGAGACAGGGCCAAGAGACCCAGTACTTC
CASSPRQGQETQYF
>-|TRBV20-1|-|TRBJ1-5
TGCAGTGCTAGTGGGGCTAGACAGGTATCAAATCAGCCCCAGCATTTT
CSASGARQVSNQPQHF
>-|TRBV7-9|-|TRBJ2-3
TGTGCCAGCAGCTTAGTCTCCGGGAGTGGGTCGGTTACGCAGTATTTT
CASSLVSGSGSVTQYF
>TRBD1|TRBV7-2|-|TRBJ1-2
TGTGCCAGCAGCTCCGAACCGGGACAGGGGGCGTCAGGCTACACCTTC
CASSSEPGQGASGYTF
>-|TRBV4-3|few|TRBJ1-4
TGCGCCAGCAGCCCCCAGGGGCTGGCTAATGAAAAACTGTTTTTT
CASSPQGLANEKLFF
>-|TRBV28|-|TRBJ2-1
TGTGCCACCTCAACCAGGGTTTACAATGAGCAGTTCTTC
CATSTRVYNEQFF
>TRBD1|TRBV7-3|once|TRBJ1-6
TGTGCCAGCAGCTCTGGACAGGGATTTTTTTCACCCCTCCACTTT
CASSSGQGFFSPLHF
>TRBD1|TRBV4-3|-|TRBJ1-1
TGCGCCAGCAGCCCCTCTGACAGGGGCAGTGAAGCTTTCTTT
CASSPSDRGSEAFF
>TRBD1|TRBV19|once|TRBJ2-7
TGTGCCAGTAGTACCCGACAGGGAGAAACGTCCTACGAGCAGTACTTC
CASSTRQGETSYEQYF
>TRBD1|TRBV6-5|-|TRBJ2-7
TGTGCCACCAAGGGACAGGGGGCGTCCTACGAGCAGTACTTC
CATKGQGASYEQYF
>-|TRBV5-4|-|TRBJ1-4
TGTGCCAGCAGTCAGGGACAAACTAATGAAAAACTGTTTTTT
CASSQGQTNEKLFF
>-|TRBV5-1|-|TRBJ1-3
TGCGCCAGCAGCCCGATACCGGTCTCTGGAAACACCATATATTTT
CASSPIPVSGNTIYF
>-|TRBV7-9|-|TRBJ2-3
TGTGCCAGCAGCCCGAACCCCCTAGAAGAGGGTGACGAGTATTTT
CASSPNPLEEGDEYF
>-|TRBV6-5|-|TRBJ1-5
TGTGCCAGCAGAGCTTGGACAGAAAATCAGCCCCAGCATTTT
CASRAWTENQPQHF
>TRBD1|TRBV5-1|-|TRBJ1-4
TGCGCCAGCAGCTTGCAATCGGGACAGACTAATGAAAAACTGTTTTTT
CASSLQSGQTNEKLFF
>-|TRBV6-1|-|TRBJ1-1
TGTGCCAGCAGTGAAGCGAGTTACACTGAAGCTTTCTTT
CASSEASYTEAFF